This entry is about one T cell receptor (beta chain). Its specificity is unknown. The CDR3 has 12 amino acids. CDR1 and CDR2 (germline): GTSNPN, SVGIG (reference sequence). The ends were cut back, 4 bases at V and 4 bases at J, with 10 bases in the middle. TCRB transcripts that were expressed got sequenced, as all of the isolated RNA had been reverse transcribed. Produced via immunoSEQ multiplex PCR; TCRdb's table is partial and in-frame only. The data contain under 850,000 clones, over 10% of them seen just once; the ten biggest clones take up approximately 0.022%. The sample originates from a study of beta chain features in type 1 diabetes. As for the study in general: On cell yields, gender and age, patients and healthy donors were similar.

Isolation of CD4+ naive, central memory, regulatory and stem cell-like memory cells was achieved by sorting via CD45RO/CCR7/CD25/CD127/CD95/CD27. Purity of each sorted population was above 95%. Findings of the study overall: Moderate yet significant TCRB CDR3 shortening was seen in Type 1 diabetes patients in all four CD4+ subsets.

The chain has TRBV30 and TRBJ1-2, with TRBD1 as a possible D gene (5 bases). The clonotype originates from a young man with type 1 diabetes. What was sequenced was naive CD4+ T cells from blood. The CDR3 DNA follows: TGTGCCTGGAACCCAGGGAGCTATGGCTACACCTTC. Translating it yields CAWNPGSYGYTF.